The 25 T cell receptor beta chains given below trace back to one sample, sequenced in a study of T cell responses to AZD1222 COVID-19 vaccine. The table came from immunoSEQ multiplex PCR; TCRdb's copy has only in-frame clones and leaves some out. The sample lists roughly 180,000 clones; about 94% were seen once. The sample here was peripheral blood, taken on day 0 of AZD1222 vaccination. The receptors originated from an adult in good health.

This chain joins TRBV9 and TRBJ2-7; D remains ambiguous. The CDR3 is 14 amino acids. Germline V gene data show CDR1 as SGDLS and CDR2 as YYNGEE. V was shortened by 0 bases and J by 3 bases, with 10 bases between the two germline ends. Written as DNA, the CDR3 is TGTGCCAGCAGCGTAGAAAACGAGGACTACGAGCAGTACTTC. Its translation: CASSVENEDYEQYF.

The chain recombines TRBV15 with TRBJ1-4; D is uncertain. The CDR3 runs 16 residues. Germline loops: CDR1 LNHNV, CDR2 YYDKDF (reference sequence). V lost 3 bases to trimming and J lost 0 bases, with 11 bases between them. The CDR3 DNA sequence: TGTGCCACCAGCAGGGTGGTTGGGGCAACTAATGAAAAACTGTTTTTT. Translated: CATSRVVGATNEKLFF.

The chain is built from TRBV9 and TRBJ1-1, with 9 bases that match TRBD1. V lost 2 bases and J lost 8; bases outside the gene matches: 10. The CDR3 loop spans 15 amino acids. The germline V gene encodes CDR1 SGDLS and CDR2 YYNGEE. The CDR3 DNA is TGTGCCAGCAGCGTTGGAGACAGGGGGAAACAAGAAGCTTTCTTT. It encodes CASSVGDRGKQEAFF.

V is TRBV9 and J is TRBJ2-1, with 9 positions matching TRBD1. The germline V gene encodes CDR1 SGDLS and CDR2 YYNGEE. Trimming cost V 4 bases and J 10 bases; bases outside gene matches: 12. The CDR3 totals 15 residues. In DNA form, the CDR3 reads TGTGCCAGCAGCTCAGGACAGGGGCTAGCCTTCGAGCAGTTCTTC. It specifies CASSSGQGLAFEQFF.

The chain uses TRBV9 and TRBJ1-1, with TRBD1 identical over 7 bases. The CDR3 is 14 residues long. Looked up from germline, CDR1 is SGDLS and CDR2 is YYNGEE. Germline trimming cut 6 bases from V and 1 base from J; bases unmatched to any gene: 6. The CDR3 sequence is CASTGGVGNTEAFF. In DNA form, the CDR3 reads TGTGCCAGCACAGGGGGAGTAGGGAACACTGAAGCTTTCTTT.

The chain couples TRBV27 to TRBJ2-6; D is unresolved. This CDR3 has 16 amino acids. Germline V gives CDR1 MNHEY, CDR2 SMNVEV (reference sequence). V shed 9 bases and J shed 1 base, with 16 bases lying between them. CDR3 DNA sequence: TGTGCCAGTCGCTGGGGTGGGTCATCTGGGGCCAACGTCCTGACTTTC. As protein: CASRWGGSSGANVLTF.

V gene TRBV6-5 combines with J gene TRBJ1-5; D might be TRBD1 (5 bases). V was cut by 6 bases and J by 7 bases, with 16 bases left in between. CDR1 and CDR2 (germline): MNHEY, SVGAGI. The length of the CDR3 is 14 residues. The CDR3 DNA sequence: TGTGCCAGCAGCCACGGAGGGAGGGGACAGCCCCAGCATTTT. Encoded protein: CASSHGGRGQPQHF.

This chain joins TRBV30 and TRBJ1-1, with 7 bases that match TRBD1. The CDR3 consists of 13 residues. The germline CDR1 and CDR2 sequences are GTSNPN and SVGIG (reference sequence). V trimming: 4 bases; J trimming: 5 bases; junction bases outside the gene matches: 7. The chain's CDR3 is CAWKQGFRTEAFF. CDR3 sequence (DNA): TGTGCCTGGAAACAGGGGTTTCGGACTGAAGCTTTCTTT.

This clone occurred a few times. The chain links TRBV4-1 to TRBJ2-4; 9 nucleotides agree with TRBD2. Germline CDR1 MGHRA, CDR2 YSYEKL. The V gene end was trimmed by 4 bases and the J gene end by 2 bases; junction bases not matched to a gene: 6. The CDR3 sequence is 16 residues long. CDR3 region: CASSLGPSGTKNIQYF. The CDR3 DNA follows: TGCGCCAGCAGCCTAGGGCCTAGCGGGACCAAAAACATTCAGTACTTC.

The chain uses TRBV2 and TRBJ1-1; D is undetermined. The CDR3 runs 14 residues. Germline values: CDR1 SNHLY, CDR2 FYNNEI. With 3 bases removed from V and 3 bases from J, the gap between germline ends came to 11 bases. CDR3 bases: TGTGCCAGCAGTGATAAGTTTGCGTACACTGAAGCTTTCTTT. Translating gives CASSDKFAYTEAFF.

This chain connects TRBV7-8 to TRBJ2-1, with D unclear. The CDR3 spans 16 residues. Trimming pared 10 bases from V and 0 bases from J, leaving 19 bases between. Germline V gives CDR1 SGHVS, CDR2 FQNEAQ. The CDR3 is CATQPPGRSSYNEQFF. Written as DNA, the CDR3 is TGTGCCACCCAACCCCCGGGTCGAAGCTCCTACAATGAGCAGTTCTTC.

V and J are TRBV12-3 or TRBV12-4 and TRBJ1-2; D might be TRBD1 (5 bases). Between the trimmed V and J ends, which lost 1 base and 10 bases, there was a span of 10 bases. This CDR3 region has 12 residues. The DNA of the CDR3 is TGTGCCAGCAGTTTAGTAAGGGGAAACTACACCTTC. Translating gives CASSLVRGNYTF.

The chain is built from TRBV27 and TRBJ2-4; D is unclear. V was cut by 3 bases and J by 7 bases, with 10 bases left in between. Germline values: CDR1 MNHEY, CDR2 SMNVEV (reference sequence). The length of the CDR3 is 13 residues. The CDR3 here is CASSLTGWNIQYF. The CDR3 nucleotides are TGTGCCAGCAGTTTGACCGGGTGGAACATTCAGTACTTC.

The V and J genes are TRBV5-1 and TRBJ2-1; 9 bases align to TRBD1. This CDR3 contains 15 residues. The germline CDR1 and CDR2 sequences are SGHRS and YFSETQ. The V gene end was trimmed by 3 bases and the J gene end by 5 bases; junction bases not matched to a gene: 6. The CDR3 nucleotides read TGCGCCAGCAGCTCGATGACAGGGGGAAACAATGAGCAGTTCTTC. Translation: CASSSMTGGNNEQFF.

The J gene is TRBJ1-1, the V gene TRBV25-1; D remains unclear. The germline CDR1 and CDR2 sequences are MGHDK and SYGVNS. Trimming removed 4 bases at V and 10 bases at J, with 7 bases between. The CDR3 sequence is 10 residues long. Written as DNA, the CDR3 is TGTGCCAGCAGTGGGCCGACAGCTTTCTTT. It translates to CASSGPTAFF.

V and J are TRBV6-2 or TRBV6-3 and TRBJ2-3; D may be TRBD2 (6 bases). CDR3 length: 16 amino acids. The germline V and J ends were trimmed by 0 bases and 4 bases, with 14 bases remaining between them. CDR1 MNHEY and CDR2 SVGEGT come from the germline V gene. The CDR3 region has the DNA TGTGCCAGCAGTTACTCGACTAGACCCGGGGCAGATACGCAGTATTTT. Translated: CASSYSTRPGADTQYF.

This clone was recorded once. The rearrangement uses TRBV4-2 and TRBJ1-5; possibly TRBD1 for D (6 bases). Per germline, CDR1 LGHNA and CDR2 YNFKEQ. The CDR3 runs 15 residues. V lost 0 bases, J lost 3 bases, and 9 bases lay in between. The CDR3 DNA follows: TGTGCCAGCAGCCAAGAAAGGGGGATCAATCAGCCCCAGCATTTT. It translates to CASSQERGINQPQHF.

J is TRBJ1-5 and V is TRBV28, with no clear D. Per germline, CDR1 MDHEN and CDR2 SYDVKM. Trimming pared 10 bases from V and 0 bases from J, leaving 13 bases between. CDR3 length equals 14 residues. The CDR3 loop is CATLLTLSNQPQHF. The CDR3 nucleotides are TGTGCCACCCTGCTGACACTTAGCAATCAGCCCCAGCATTTT.

CDR3 region: CASSGSLQGPYEQYF. The CDR3 DNA is TGTGCCAGCAGCGGCAGCCTACAGGGCCCCTACGAGCAGTACTTC. The chain has TRBV7-6 and TRBJ2-7; D is possibly TRBD1 (6 bases). V was cut by 5 bases and J by 2 bases, with 16 bases left in between. The CDR3 contains 15 residues. Looked up from germline, CDR1 is SGHVS and CDR2 is FNYEAQ.

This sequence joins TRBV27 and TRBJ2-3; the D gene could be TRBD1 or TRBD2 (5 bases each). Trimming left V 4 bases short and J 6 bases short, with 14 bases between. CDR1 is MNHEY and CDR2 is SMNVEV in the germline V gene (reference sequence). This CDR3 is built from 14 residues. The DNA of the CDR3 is TGTGCCAGCAGTTCCTCGTCGGGACGGGATACGCAGTATTTT. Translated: CASSSSSGRDTQYF.

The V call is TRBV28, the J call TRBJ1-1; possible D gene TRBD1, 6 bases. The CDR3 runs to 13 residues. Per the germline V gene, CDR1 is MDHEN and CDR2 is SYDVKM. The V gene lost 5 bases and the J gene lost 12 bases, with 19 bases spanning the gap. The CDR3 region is CASSLRWGRIPFF. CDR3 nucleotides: TGTGCCAGCAGTCTAAGGTGGGGGCGCATCCCTTTCTTT.

The CDR3 coding sequence is TGTGCCAGCAGTCCCAGGGGGGGCTCCTATAATTCACCCCTCCACTTT. Translating gives CASSPRGGSYNSPLHF. This chain uses TRBV28 with TRBJ1-6; 7 nucleotides align to TRBD1. The junction had 4 bases not matched to a gene; V was cut back by 5 bases and J by 0 bases. The CDR3 has 16 residues. Germline CDR1 MDHEN, CDR2 SYDVKM.

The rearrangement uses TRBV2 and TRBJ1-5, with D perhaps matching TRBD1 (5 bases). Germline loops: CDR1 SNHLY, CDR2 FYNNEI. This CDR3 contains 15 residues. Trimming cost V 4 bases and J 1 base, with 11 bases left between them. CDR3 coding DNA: TGTGCCAGCAGTGTGTCAGGGATAAGCAATCAGCCCCAGCATTTT. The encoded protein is CASSVSGISNQPQHF.

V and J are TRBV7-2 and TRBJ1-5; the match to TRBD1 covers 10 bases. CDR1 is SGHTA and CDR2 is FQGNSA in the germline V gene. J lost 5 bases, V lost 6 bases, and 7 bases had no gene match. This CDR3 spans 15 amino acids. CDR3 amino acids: CASRKAGTGDQPQHF. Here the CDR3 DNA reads TGTGCCAGCAGAAAGGCCGGGACAGGGGATCAGCCCCAGCATTTT.

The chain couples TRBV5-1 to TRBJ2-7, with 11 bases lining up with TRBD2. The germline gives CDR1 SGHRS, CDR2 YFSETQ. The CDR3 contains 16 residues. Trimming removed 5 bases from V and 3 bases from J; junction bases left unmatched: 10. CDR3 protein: CASRPGLAEMIYEQYF. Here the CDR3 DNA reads TGCGCCAGCAGACCGGGACTAGCGGAAATGATCTACGAGCAGTACTTC.